These T cell receptor beta chains were read from a single sample in a study of blood T cell repertoires in COVID-19. Here immunoSEQ multiplex PCR was the method, and the copy in TCRdb shows in-frame clones only, minus some. The profile shows around 62,000 clones, approximately 85% of them singletons. Material for sequencing was peripheral blood. Receptor source: a woman aged 55-70 years with COVID-19, enrolled during active disease. CDR3s include the opening cysteine and the closing phenylalanine or tryptophan. D genes are given only for firm matches. Clone size is shown for a subset of rows, as once, few, many or a class of expanded clone.

TRBD1,-,TRBV25-1,TRBJ2-5,CASSLGQTRGETQYF,TGTGCCAGCAGTTTGGGACAGACGAGGGGGGAGACCCAGTACTTC
TRBD2,-,TRBV28,TRBJ2-7,CASSPTGLAGWSEQYF,TGTGCCAGCAGTCCGACCGGACTAGCGGGGTGGAGCGAGCAGTACTTC
TRBD2,-,TRBV7-2,TRBJ2-5,CASSLTGGAETQYF,TGTGCCAGCAGCTTAACGGGAGGGGCAGAGACCCAGTACTTC
-,-,TRBV28,TRBJ1-3,CASSPTGGAGNTIYF,TGTGCCAGCAGTCCGACCGGGGGTGCTGGAAACACCATATATTTT
TRBD1,-,TRBV5-8,TRBJ2-1,CASSRTGTGYNEQFF,TGTGCCAGCAGCCGAACCGGGACAGGCTACAATGAGCAGTTCTTC
-,-,TRBV21-1,TRBJ1-5,CASSKEHTRPQHF,TGTGCCAGCAGCAAAGAACACACCAGGCCCCAGCATTTT
TRBD1,-,TRBV11-2,TRBJ1-4,CASSPGQGATNEKLFF,TGTGCCAGCAGCCCGGGACAGGGGGCAACTAATGAAAAACTGTTTTTT
TRBD1,-,TRBV11-2,TRBJ1-5,CASSLGTGGQPQHF,TGTGCCAGCAGCTTAGGGACAGGGGGTCAGCCCCAGCATTTT
TRBD1,-,TRBV6-1,TRBJ1-5,CASSAPGQGYSNQPQHF,TGTGCCAGCAGTGCACCGGGACAGGGTTATAGCAATCAGCCCCAGCATTTT
-,-,TRBV28,TRBJ2-7,CASSLWTTYEQYF,TGTGCCAGCAGTTTATGGACAACCTACGAGCAGTACTTC
TRBD1,-,TRBV29-1,TRBJ2-1,CSVEIRDRGTYNEQFF,TGCAGCGTTGAAATCCGGGACAGGGGGACCTACAATGAGCAGTTCTTC
-,-,TRBV6-2/TRBV6-3,TRBJ2-7,CASSPRYEQYF,TGTGCCAGCAGCCCGCGCTACGAGCAGTACTTC
-,-,TRBV19,TRBJ2-6,CASSIGNSGANVLTF,TGTGCCAGTAGTATCGGTAACTCTGGGGCCAACGTCCTGACTTTC
-,-,TRBV27,TRBJ1-5,CASSLGGRSNQPQHF,TGTGCCAGCAGTTTAGGGGGCAGGAGCAATCAGCCCCAGCATTTT
-,once,TRBV7-9,TRBJ1-5,CASSSDRPYQPQHF,TGTGCCAGCAGCTCCGACAGACCCTATCAGCCCCAGCATTTT
TRBD2,-,TRBV7-9,TRBJ2-1,CASSFGGAYNEQFF,TGTGCCAGCAGCTTTGGGGGGGCCTACAATGAGCAGTTCTTC
TRBD2,-,TRBV7-8,TRBJ2-2,CASSPGLAGGGELFF,TGTGCCAGCAGCCCGGGACTAGCGGGAGGAGGGGAGCTGTTTTTT
TRBD1,-,TRBV6-2/TRBV6-3,TRBJ2-3,CASSYPSGTGLDSTDTQYF,TGTGCCAGCAGTTACCCTTCCGGGACAGGATTAGATAGCACAGATACGCAGTATTTT
TRBD1,-,TRBV7-9,TRBJ2-2,CASSLWTGGTGELFF,TGTGCCAGCAGCTTATGGACAGGGGGGACCGGGGAGCTGTTTTTT
TRBD1,-,TRBV11-2,TRBJ2-2,CASSFQGQGPGELFF,TGTGCCAGCAGCTTCCAGGGACAGGGTCCCGGGGAGCTGTTTTTT
TRBD2,-,TRBV24-1,TRBJ2-7,CATSRGGAYEQYF,TGTGCCACCAGTCGGGGGGGAGCCTACGAGCAGTACTTC
TRBD2,-,TRBV4-1,TRBJ2-1,CASSPSLAGVSKRENEQFF,TGCGCCAGCAGCCCTTCACTAGCGGGAGTATCAAAGAGAGAGAATGAGCAGTTCTTC
-,-,TRBV6-5,TRBJ2-1,CASSYSNLNEQFF,TGTGCCAGCAGTTACTCTAATTTGAATGAGCAGTTCTTC
-,once,TRBV19,TRBJ1-2,CASSILQGNYGYTF,TGTGCCAGTAGTATTCTTCAGGGAAACTATGGCTACACCTTC
TRBD1,once,TRBV28,TRBJ1-4,CASSRLGTGGEANEKLFF,TGTGCCAGCAGCAGACTAGGGACAGGGGGCGAGGCTAATGAAAAACTGTTTTTT
TRBD2,-,TRBV28,TRBJ2-7,CASSSSAGGPTYEQYF,TGTGCCAGCAGTTCCTCAGCGGGAGGGCCCACCTACGAGCAGTACTTC
-,once,TRBV2,TRBJ2-3,CASSEAQGTQYF,TGTGCCAGCAGTGAAGCGCAGGGTACGCAGTATTTT
TRBD1,-,TRBV6-5,TRBJ2-5,CASSTGTGGGETQYF,TGTGCCAGCAGTACTGGGACAGGAGGGGGAGAGACCCAGTACTTC
TRBD1,-,TRBV5-8,TRBJ1-5,CASSETGLTNQPQHF,TGTGCCAGCAGCGAGACAGGGCTTACCAATCAGCCCCAGCATTTT
TRBD1,-,TRBV24-1,TRBJ1-5,CATSGGTGRIGQPQHF,TGTGCCACCAGTGGAGGGACAGGGCGTATAGGTCAGCCCCAGCATTTT
-,-,TRBV21-1,TRBJ1-4,CASSKPRNEKLFF,TGTGCCAGCAGTAAGCCGCGTAATGAAAAACTGTTTTTT
-,-,TRBV6-5,TRBJ1-6,CASSYSIQGGNSPLHF,TGTGCCAGCAGTTACTCGATCCAGGGAGGTAATTCACCCCTCCACTTT
-,few,TRBV2,TRBJ2-7,CASSEAFLFQRSHREGKYF,TGTGCCAGCAGTGAAGCCTTCCTTTTTCAACGATCGCACAGAGAGGGCAAGTACTTC
-,-,TRBV7-2,TRBJ1-2,CASSPDSPNYGYTF,TGTGCCAGCAGCCCCGACAGCCCTAACTATGGCTACACCTTC
-,few,TRBV29-1,TRBJ2-1,CSVEREAGNEQFF,TGCAGCGTTGAAAGGGAGGCGGGTAATGAGCAGTTCTTC
-,-,TRBV19,TRBJ2-3,CASSVAPDTQYF,TGTGCCAGTAGTGTGGCCCCAGATACGCAGTATTTT
-,-,TRBV7-2,TRBJ1-1,CASSLGQVYPEAFF,TGTGCCAGCAGCTTAGGGCAGGTGTACCCTGAAGCTTTCTTT
TRBD2,-,TRBV10-3,TRBJ2-2,CAISDGLAGYTGELFF,TGTGCCATCAGTGACGGACTAGCGGGGTACACCGGGGAGCTGTTTTTT
TRBD2,-,TRBV5-1,TRBJ2-3,CASSGGLAVATDTQYF,TGCGCCAGCAGCGGGGGACTAGCGGTCGCTACAGATACGCAGTATTTT
TRBD1,-,TRBV19,TRBJ2-7,CASSIGTGGGEQYF,TGTGCCAGTAGTATTGGGACAGGGGGCGGCGAGCAGTACTTC
-,-,TRBV2,TRBJ2-1,CASSGASASSYNEQFF,TGTGCCAGCAGTGGGGCTAGCGCATCGTCCTACAATGAGCAGTTCTTC
-,-,TRBV28,TRBJ1-5,CASSLVQGNQPQHF,TGTGCCAGCAGCCTCGTCCAGGGCAATCAGCCCCAGCATTTT
TRBD1,-,TRBV19,TRBJ1-4,CASSELGQTNEKLFF,TGTGCCAGTAGCGAACTGGGACAGACTAATGAAAAACTGTTTTTT
TRBD2,-,TRBV7-9,TRBJ2-1,CASSASGSSYNEQFF,TGTGCCAGCAGCGCCAGCGGGAGCTCCTACAATGAGCAGTTCTTC
TRBD2,-,TRBV6-6,TRBJ2-7,CASSYSTSYPYEQYF,TGTGCCAGCAGTTACTCGACTAGCTACCCCTACGAGCAGTACTTC
-,-,TRBV19,TRBJ1-5,CASSMGPGPNQPQHF,TGTGCCAGTAGTATGGGTCCAGGCCCGAATCAGCCCCAGCATTTT
-,-,TRBV19,TRBJ1-2,CASSIRNRTYGYTF,TGTGCCAGTAGTATCCGGAACAGAACCTATGGCTACACCTTC
-,-,TRBV4-1,TRBJ2-3,CASSQSRSTDTQYF,TGCGCCAGCAGCCAGAGCCGCAGCACAGATACGCAGTATTTT
-,-,TRBV27,TRBJ1-4,CASSLSLTVASNEKLFF,TGTGCCAGCAGTTTATCCTTGACCGTAGCTAGTAATGAAAAACTGTTTTTT
-,-,TRBV10-2,TRBJ1-3,CASSEGVGRPSGNTIYF,TGCGCCAGCAGTGAAGGGGTTGGCCGACCCTCTGGAAACACCATATATTTT
-,once,TRBV4-1,TRBJ1-1,CASSQPRSTTEAFF,TGCGCCAGCAGCCAGCCTAGAAGTACGACTGAAGCTTTCTTT
-,-,TRBV30,TRBJ1-2,CAWTNTPTIGYTF,TGTGCCTGGACTAATACCCCGACAATCGGCTACACCTTC
TRBD1,once,TRBV28,TRBJ1-1,CASSSPGQGLTEAFF,TGTGCCAGCAGTTCTCCGGGACAGGGTTTAACTGAAGCTTTCTTT
-,-,TRBV15,TRBJ1-1,CATSRGIGNTEAFF,TGTGCCACCAGTAGGGGGATTGGAAACACTGAAGCTTTCTTT
-,-,TRBV9,TRBJ2-1,CASSLWGDNEQFF,TGTGCCAGCAGCTTGTGGGGGGACAATGAGCAGTTCTTC